This TCR beta chain was recorded in a study of T cell changes during pregnancy in multiple sclerosis. V dropped 10 bases and J dropped 5; count of bases not matched to a gene: 13. The CDR3 runs 16 residues. Germline CDR1 reads LNHDA; CDR2 reads SQIVND (reference sequence). This table comes from immunoSEQ multiplex PCR, and its TCRdb copy is limited to in-frame clones, with some not included. The data show around 92,000 clones, with 90% to 95% seen just once and 0.99% held by the top ten. The sequencing used peripheral blood, collected after pregnancy. This receptor was obtained from a female donor with multiple sclerosis, enrolled in a pregnancy study. The V and J genes are TRBV19 and TRBJ2-2; 10 positions agree with TRBD2. The chain's CDR3 is CATTSGTNPPTGELFF. The CDR3 DNA sequence: TGTGCCACAACTAGCGGGACCAACCCCCCAACCGGGGAGCTGTTTTTT.